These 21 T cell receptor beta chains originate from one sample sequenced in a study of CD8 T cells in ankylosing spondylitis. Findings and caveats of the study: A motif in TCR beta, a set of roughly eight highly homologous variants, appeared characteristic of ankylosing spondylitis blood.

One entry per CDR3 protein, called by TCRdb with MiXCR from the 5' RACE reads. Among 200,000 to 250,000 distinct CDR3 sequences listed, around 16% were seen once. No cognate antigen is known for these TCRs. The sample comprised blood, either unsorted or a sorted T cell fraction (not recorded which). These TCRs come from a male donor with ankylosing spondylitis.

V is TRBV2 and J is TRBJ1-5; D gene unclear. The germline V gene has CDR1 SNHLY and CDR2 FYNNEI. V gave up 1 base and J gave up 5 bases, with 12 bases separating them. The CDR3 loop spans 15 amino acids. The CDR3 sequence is CASSEESGEDQPQHF. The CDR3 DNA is TGTGCCAGCAGTGAAGAAAGTGGGGAGGATCAGCCCCAGCATTTT.

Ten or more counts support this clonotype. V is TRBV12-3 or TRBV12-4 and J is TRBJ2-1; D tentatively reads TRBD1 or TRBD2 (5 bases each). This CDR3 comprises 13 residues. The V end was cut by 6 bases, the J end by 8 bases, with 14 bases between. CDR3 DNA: TGTGCCAGCAGCCGTACTGGGACGGATGAGCAGTTCTTC. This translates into CASSRTGTDEQFF.

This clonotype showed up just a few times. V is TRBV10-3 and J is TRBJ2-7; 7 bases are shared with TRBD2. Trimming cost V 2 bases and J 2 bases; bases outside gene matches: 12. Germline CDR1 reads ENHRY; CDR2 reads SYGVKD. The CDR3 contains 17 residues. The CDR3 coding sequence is TGTGCCATCAGTGAGCCCCAACTTTCGACTAGCCCCTACGAGCAGTACTTC. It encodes CAISEPQLSTSPYEQYF.

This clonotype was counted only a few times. CDR3 loop: CAISDPERDSYNEQFF. The CDR3 nucleotides read TGTGCCATCAGTGACCCTGAGCGGGACTCCTACAATGAGCAGTTCTTC. The chain is built from TRBV10-3 and TRBJ2-1; 7 bases fit TRBD2. The CDR3 covers 16 residues. V was pared by 3 bases and J by 0 bases, with 5 bases of the junction left unmatched. CDR1 and CDR2 from the germline V gene are ENHRY and SYGVKD.

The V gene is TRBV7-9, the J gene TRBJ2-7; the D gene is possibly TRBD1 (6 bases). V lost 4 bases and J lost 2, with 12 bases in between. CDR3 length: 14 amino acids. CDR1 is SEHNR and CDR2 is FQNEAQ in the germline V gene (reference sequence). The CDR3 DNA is TGTGCCAGCAGCTATACGGGACACACCTACGAGCAGTACTTC. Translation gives CASSYTGHTYEQYF.

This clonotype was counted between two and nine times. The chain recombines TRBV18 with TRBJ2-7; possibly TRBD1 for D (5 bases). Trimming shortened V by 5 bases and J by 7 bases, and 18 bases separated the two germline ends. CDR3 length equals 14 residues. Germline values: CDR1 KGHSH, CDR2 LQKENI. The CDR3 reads CASSERQRQWEQYF. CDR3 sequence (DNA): TGTGCCAGCTCAGAGCGACAGCGCCAGTGGGAGCAGTACTTC.

The CDR3 nucleotides read TGCAGTGCTAGACCCTGGAGCAACAATGAGCAGTTCTTC. Translated, it gives CSARPWSNNEQFF. The V gene is TRBV20-1, the J gene TRBJ2-1; D is unclear. This CDR3 has 13 residues. CDR1 DFQATT and CDR2 SNEGSKA come from the germline V gene (reference sequence). With 2 bases removed from V and 5 bases from J, the gap between germline ends came to 10 bases.

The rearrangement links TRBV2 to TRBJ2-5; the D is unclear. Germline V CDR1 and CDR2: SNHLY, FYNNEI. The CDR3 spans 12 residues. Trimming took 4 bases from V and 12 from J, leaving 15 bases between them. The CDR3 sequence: CASSVLDLTKYF. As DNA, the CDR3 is TGTGCCAGCAGTGTCCTGGACCTTACCAAGTACTTC.

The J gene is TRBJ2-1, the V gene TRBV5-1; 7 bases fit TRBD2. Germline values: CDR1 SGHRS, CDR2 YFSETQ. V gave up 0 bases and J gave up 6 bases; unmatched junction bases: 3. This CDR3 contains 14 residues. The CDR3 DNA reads TGCGCCAGCAGCTTGGCCTCGGGAGGCAATGAGCAGTTCTTC. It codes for CASSLASGGNEQFF.

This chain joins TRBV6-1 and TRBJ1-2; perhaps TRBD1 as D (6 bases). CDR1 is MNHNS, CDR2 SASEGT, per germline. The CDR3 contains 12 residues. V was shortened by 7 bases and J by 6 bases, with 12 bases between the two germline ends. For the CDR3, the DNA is TGTGCCAGCACGAAACAGGGCCATGGCTACACCTTC. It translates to CASTKQGHGYTF.

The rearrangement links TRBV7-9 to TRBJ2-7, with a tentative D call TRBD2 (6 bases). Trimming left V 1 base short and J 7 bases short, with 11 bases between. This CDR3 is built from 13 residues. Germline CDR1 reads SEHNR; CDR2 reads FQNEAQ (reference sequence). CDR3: CASSLEQGGEQYF. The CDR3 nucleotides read TGTGCCAGCAGCTTAGAGCAGGGAGGAGAGCAGTACTTC.

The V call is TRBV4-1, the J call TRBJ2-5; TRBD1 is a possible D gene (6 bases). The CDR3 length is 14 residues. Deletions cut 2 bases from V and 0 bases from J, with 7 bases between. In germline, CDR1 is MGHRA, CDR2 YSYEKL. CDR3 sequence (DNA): TGCGCCAGCAGCCAACGGACAGACCAAGAGACCCAGTACTTC. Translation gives CASSQRTDQETQYF.

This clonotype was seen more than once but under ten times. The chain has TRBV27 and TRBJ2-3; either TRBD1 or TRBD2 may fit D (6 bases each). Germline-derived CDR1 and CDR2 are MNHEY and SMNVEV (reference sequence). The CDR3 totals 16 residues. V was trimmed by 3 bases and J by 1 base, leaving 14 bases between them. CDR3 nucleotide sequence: TGTGCCAGCAGTTTTAGGGGGGATTGGGGCACAGATACGCAGTATTTT. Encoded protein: CASSFRGDWGTDTQYF.

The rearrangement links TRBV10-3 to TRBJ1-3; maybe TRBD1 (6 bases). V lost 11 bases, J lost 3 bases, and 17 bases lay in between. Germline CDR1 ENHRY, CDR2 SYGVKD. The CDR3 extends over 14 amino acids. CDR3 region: CAGGDTGIGNTIYF. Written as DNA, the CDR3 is TGTGCCGGTGGGGACACAGGGATTGGAAACACCATATATTTT.

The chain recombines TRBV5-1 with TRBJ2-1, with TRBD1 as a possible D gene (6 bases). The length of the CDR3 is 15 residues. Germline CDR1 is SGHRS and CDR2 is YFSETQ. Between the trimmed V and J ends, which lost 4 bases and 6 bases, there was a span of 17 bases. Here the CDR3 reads CASSPGASWVNEQFF. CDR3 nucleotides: TGCGCCAGCAGCCCAGGGGCATCCTGGGTCAATGAGCAGTTCTTC.

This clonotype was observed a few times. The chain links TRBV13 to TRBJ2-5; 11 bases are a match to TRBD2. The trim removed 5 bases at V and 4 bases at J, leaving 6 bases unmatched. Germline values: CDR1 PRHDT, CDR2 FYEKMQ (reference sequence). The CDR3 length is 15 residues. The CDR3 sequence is CASSDVAGGRETQYF. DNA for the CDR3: TGTGCCAGCAGCGACGTAGCGGGGGGGCGAGAGACCCAGTACTTC.

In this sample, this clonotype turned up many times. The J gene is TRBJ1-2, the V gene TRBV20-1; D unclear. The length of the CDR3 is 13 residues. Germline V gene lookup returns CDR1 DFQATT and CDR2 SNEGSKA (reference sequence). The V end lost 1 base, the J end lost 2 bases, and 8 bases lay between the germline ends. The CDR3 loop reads CSARAQANYGYTF. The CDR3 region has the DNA TGCAGTGCTAGAGCTCAGGCGAACTATGGCTACACCTTC.

The CDR3 DNA reads as TGTGCCAGCAGTCTCACACCTCCAGCGGGACCGAACACCGGGGAGCTGTTTTTT. This translates into CASSLTPPAGPNTGELFF. This sequence joins TRBV6-1 and TRBJ2-2; 7 bases fit TRBD2. Trimming cost V 5 bases and J 0 bases; bases outside gene matches: 12. This CDR3 contains 18 residues. Germline CDR1 is MNHNS and CDR2 is SASEGT.

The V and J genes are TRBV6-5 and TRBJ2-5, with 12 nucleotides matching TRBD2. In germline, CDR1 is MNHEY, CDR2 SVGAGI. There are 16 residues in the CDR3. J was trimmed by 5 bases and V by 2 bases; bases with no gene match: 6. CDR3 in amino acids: CASSYTRTSGMETQYF. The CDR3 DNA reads TGTGCCAGCAGTTACACCCGGACTAGCGGGATGGAGACCCAGTACTTC.

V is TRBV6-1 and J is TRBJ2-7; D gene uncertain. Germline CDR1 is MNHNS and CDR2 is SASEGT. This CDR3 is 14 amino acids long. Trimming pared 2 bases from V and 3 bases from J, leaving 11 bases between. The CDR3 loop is CASSETFPSYEQYF. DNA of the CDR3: TGTGCCAGCAGTGAAACTTTCCCCAGCTACGAGCAGTACTTC.

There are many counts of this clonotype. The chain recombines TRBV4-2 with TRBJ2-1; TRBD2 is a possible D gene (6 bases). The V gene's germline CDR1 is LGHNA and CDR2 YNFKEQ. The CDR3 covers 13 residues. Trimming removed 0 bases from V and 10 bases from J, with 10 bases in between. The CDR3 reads CASSQDSAGEQFF. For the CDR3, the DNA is TGTGCCAGCAGCCAAGATTCGGCGGGAGAGCAGTTCTTC.